Listed below are T cell receptor beta chains from one sample, sequenced in a study of cytomegalovirus exposure and HLA in healthy donors. Profiling relied on immunoSEQ multiplex PCR, and the TCRdb table lists in-frame clones only, not all of them. The data contain some 110,000 clones, more than 65% of them singletons. Sequencing was carried out using PBMCs. All receptors derive from a boy between 10 and 17 years old in good health and CMV-seronegative. Both conserved end residues are trimmed from each CDR3. Clone size is shown for a subset of rows, as once, few, many or a class of expanded clone.

TRBJ2-3 | . | TRBV6-5 | ASSPRGPPDTQY
TRBJ1-2 | . | TRBV5-6 | ASSFMDRGGYGYT
TRBJ2-7 | once | TRBV7-3 | ASSLTPGQGYEQY
TRBJ2-3 | . | TRBV7-9 | ASSLTGSTDTQY
TRBJ2-3 | . | TRBV5-1 | ASSLGTSGRIGTDTQY
TRBJ2-3 | . | TRBV10-3 | AISELAGVDTQY
TRBJ1-1 | . | TRBV13 | ASSFKGWNTEAF
TRBJ2-1 | . | TRBV6-1 | ASSPYLNYNEQF
TRBJ2-5 | . | TRBV9 | ASSVGGQETQY
TRBJ2-5 | . | TRBV28 | ASQGRETQY
TRBJ1-2 | . | TRBV6-1 | ASSEGAYYGYT
TRBJ1-1 | . | TRBV6-5 | ASSRTGITEAF
TRBJ1-1 | . | TRBV5-1 | ASSFGGNTEAF
TRBJ2-2 | . | TRBV9 | ASGDFNTGELF
TRBJ2-1 | . | TRBV19 | ASSKSQGWSSYNEQF
TRBJ2-1 | . | TRBV13 | ASSLGPLKGPYNEQF
TRBJ2-3 | . | TRBV7-9 | ASTLGGGASTDTQY
TRBJ1-2 | . | TRBV28 | ASSLVGGGGGDYGYT
TRBJ1-5 | . | TRBV9 | ASSVEGGYQPQH
TRBJ2-7 | . | TRBV11-2 | ASSAGTNSYEQY
TRBJ2-3 | once | TRBV5-4 | ASSWGLVSTDTQY
TRBJ2-3 | . | TRBV6-1 | ASSKDRVTDTQY
TRBJ1-1 | . | TRBV5-1 | ASSLRQGADTEAF
TRBJ1-1 | few | TRBV18 | ASSPFGYTEAF
TRBJ2-7 | . | TRBV4-2 | ASSRGLSGLYEQY
TRBJ2-7 | . | TRBV7-9 | ASSLSGRGDSYEQY
TRBJ1-4 | . | TRBV2 | ASRVSNEKLF
TRBJ2-7 | few | TRBV10-3 | ATTGRASYEQY
TRBJ2-1 | . | TRBV6-4 | ASSEGTSGAGEQF
TRBJ2-7 | . | TRBV25-1 | ASSVGGQGYEQY
TRBJ1-5 | . | TRBV28 | AIRYSQGNNQPQH
TRBJ1-5 | . | TRBV19 | ASSWTVGLNQPQH
TRBJ1-5 | . | TRBV19 | ASKDGTGAWGNQPQH
TRBJ2-7 | few | TRBV28 | ASSFRWGLAGDEQY
TRBJ2-5 | . | TRBV11-3 | ASSSTSGGTQY
TRBJ1-2 | . | TRBV7-9 | ASNLLAAGHGYT
TRBJ2-5 | . | TRBV7-7 | ASSVGLAGETQY